The rows below give T cell receptor beta chains drawn from one sample of a study of blood T cells in healthy people across ages. TCRdb re-analysed the 5' RACE reads in MiXCR, keeping a single row per CDR3 protein. The sample lists roughly 1.4 million distinct CDR3 sequences, approximately 59% occurring once. Sequencing used blood. The receptors were gathered from a man between 18 and 29 years old in good health. Each CDR3 is given with its conserved first and last residue. The D gene is left open where the match is weak. The size of a clone is reported for some rows only, either as once, few or many, or as a class for expanded clones.

CDR3 DNA | CDR3 protein | V gene | clone size | D gene | CDR3 length | J gene
TGTGCCAGCAGCTTAGGGGGGGGACAGGGGAGCTCCTATAATTCACCCCTCCACTTT | CASSLGGGQGSSYNSPLHF | TRBV7-9 | - | TRBD1 | 19 | TRBJ1-6
TGTGCCAGTAGAAGCAGGGACTCAAGTCGCTACAATGAGCAGTTCTTC | CASRSRDSSRYNEQFF | TRBV11-2 | - | - | 16 | TRBJ2-1
TGTGCCAGCAGTCCCCAGACTAGCGGGCAAGAGACCCAGTACTTC | CASSPQTSGQETQYF | TRBV27 | once | TRBD2 | 15 | TRBJ2-5
TGTCCCAGCAGTTTATCGGTGACTGAAGCTTTCTTT | CPSSLSVTEAFF | TRBV12-3/TRBV12-4 | - | - | 12 | TRBJ1-1
TGTGCCAGCAGCGTAGTACTAATGAACACTGAAGCTTTCTTT | CASSVVLMNTEAFF | TRBV9 | - | - | 14 | TRBJ1-1
TGTGCCAGCAGCTCACCCCAAGAGACAGTCCCCTATGGCTACACCTTC | CASSSPQETVPYGYTF | TRBV7-9 | - | - | 16 | TRBJ1-2
TGCAGTGCTTCGACAGGGGGCAGTCGCGGCTACACCTTC | CSASTGGSRGYTF | TRBV20-1 | - | TRBD1 | 13 | TRBJ1-2
TGCGCCAGCAGCTTGGGCGCGGAGGAGCTGTTTTTT | CASSLGAEELFF | TRBV5-1 | - | - | 12 | TRBJ2-2
TGCAGTGCCGACCCGGGGGGACCCAACCTCTATGGCTACACCTTC | CSADPGGPNLYGYTF | TRBV20-1 | - | - | 15 | TRBJ1-2
TGTGCCAGCAGCAAAGGGGTGGATGGGATCCACGAGCAGTACTTC | CASSKGVDGIHEQYF | TRBV7-9 | - | - | 15 | TRBJ2-7
TGCAGTGCTAGAGTGAGACAGGGGGGGGTCCAAGAGACCCAGTACTTC | CSARVRQGGVQETQYF | TRBV20-1 | - | TRBD1 | 16 | TRBJ2-5
TGTGCCACCTTAGGACTAGCGGGGCCCATGGGTAGCGGGGAGCTGTTTTTT | CATLGLAGPMGSGELFF | TRBV7-8 | - | TRBD2 | 17 | TRBJ2-2
TGCGCCAGCAGGTCAGCGGGGGGGTTTGGGGGTGAGCAGTACTTC | CASRSAGGFGGEQYF | TRBV10-2 | - | TRBD2 | 15 | TRBJ2-4
TGCGCCAGCAGCCTCGGGACAGGGGGTGAGCAGTTCTTC | CASSLGTGGEQFF | TRBV5-1 | few | TRBD1 | 13 | TRBJ2-1
TGTGCCAGCAGTCACAGGGACTCATTAAATTCACCCCTCCACTTT | CASSHRDSLNSPLHF | TRBV27 | - | - | 15 | TRBJ1-6
TGTGCCAGCAGTGAGGTGAGGAGCTCCTACAATGAGCAGTTCTTC | CASSEVRSSYNEQFF | TRBV6-1 | - | - | 15 | TRBJ2-1
TGCAGTGCTAGAGAACGGGACGGCTACACAGATACGCAGTATTTT | CSARERDGYTDTQYF | TRBV20-1 | - | - | 15 | TRBJ2-3
TGTGCCAGCAGCCATTGGGTCAGAGGGAAGACAGGCACTGAAGCTTTCTTT | CASSHWVRGKTGTEAFF | TRBV4-2 | - | - | 17 | TRBJ1-1
TGTGCCAGCAGTTATGCGGGAGTAGGAGGAGATACGCAGTATTTT | CASSYAGVGGDTQYF | TRBV6-5 | - | TRBD2 | 15 | TRBJ2-3
TGCAGCGTTGATATCGGGCTAGCGGGATTATCCTACGAGCAGTACTTC | CSVDIGLAGLSYEQYF | TRBV29-1 | - | TRBD2 | 16 | TRBJ2-7
TGCAGTCCCTGTCCGTCAGGGATCGATACGCAGTATTTT | CSPCPSGIDTQYF | TRBV20-1 | - | - | 13 | TRBJ2-3
TGCAGTGCTAGAGTTACGGCTGCCCAGTACTTC | CSARVTAAQYF | TRBV20-1 | - | - | 11 | TRBJ2-5
TGTGCCAGCAGTAGTGCGGGACTACTCAATGAGCAGTACTTC | CASSSAGLLNEQYF | TRBV6-2/TRBV6-3 | - | TRBD2 | 14 | TRBJ2-7
TGCGCCAGCAGCCAAGTGAACGGGGGGAAAGCTTTCTTT | CASSQVNGGKAFF | TRBV4-1 | few | - | 13 | TRBJ1-1
TGTGCCAGCAGTTTACCGAACAGGGGGGGGAACACTGAAGCTTTCTTT | CASSLPNRGGNTEAFF | TRBV27 | - | TRBD1 | 16 | TRBJ1-1
TGCAGCGTTGAAGTTCGGGCCTGGTACAATGAGCAGTTCTTC | CSVEVRAWYNEQFF | TRBV29-1 | few | - | 14 | TRBJ2-1
TGTGCCAGCAGTTCCTTGCTGGTCGGCAGCTACAATGAGCAGTTCTTC | CASSSLLVGSYNEQFF | TRBV27 | - | - | 16 | TRBJ2-1
TGTGCCAGCAGCGTACAGGGGGGGGGGCCGTCAGATACGCAGTATTTT | CASSVQGGGPSDTQYF | TRBV9 | few | - | 16 | TRBJ2-3
TGTGCCAGCAGCTCGGGGGCCTACAGTCAGCCCCAGCATTTT | CASSSGAYSQPQHF | TRBV3-1 | - | - | 14 | TRBJ1-5
TGTGCCAGCATCGAGGGACAGCCTCCCTACGAGCAGTACTTC | CASIEGQPPYEQYF | TRBV6-2/TRBV6-3 | - | TRBD1 | 14 | TRBJ2-7
TGTGCCAGCAGCTTATCGTCAAGGGGCAATAGCGGCTACACCTTC | CASSLSSRGNSGYTF | TRBV7-9 | - | - | 15 | TRBJ1-2
TGTGCCAGCAGCCCCCAGCCGGTAGAGGGGGGCTTAGGAGAGGAAAACATTCAGTACTTC | CASSPQPVEGGLGEENIQYF | TRBV9 | - | - | 20 | TRBJ2-4
TGTGCCAGCAGTTACTCGATCGGAGCTAACTACGAGCAGTACTTC | CASSYSIGANYEQYF | TRBV6-5 | few | - | 15 | TRBJ2-7
TGTGCCAGCAGTTTATTCTTCCCCTCAGGGACTAGCGGGGGGGCCGCGCAGTATTTT | CASSLFFPSGTSGGAAQYF | TRBV27 | - | TRBD2 | 19 | TRBJ2-3
TGTGCCAGCAGTGATACAGGGATTTTAGGCTACACCTTC | CASSDTGILGYTF | TRBV6-6 | - | - | 13 | TRBJ1-2
TGCAGCGTTGGCGTTTTGAACACTGAAGCTTTCTTT | CSVGVLNTEAFF | TRBV29-1 | few | - | 12 | TRBJ1-1
TGCAGTGCTATGCAGGGCCCCTACGAGCAGTACTTC | CSAMQGPYEQYF | TRBV20-1 | - | - | 12 | TRBJ2-7
TGTGCCAGCAGCCGAAGAAGAGACACAGATACGCAGTATTTT | CASSRRRDTDTQYF | TRBV7-2 | - | - | 14 | TRBJ2-3
TGCAGTGCTAGAGGCGCACGGGGCTACGAGCAGTACTTC | CSARGARGYEQYF | TRBV20-1 | few | - | 13 | TRBJ2-7
TGTGCCAGCAGTTTGTTCCCCCAGGGGGAGTACCAAGAGACCCAGTACTTC | CASSLFPQGEYQETQYF | TRBV28 | once | TRBD1 | 17 | TRBJ2-5
TGCGCCAGCAGCCAAGATGAGCGGACAGGGGTGTCGTACGAGCAGTACTTC | CASSQDERTGVSYEQYF | TRBV4-3 | - | TRBD1 | 17 | TRBJ2-7
TGTGCCAGCAGTTTAGCCGTTGACGAGCAGTACTTC | CASSLAVDEQYF | TRBV28 | few | - | 12 | TRBJ2-7
TGTGCCAGCAGTTTAATTTTCGGGAAGCAGTTCTTC | CASSLIFGKQFF | TRBV27 | - | - | 12 | TRBJ2-1
TGCGCCAGCAGCCAAGATTTTCGGGGCAATGAGCAGTTCTTC | CASSQDFRGNEQFF | TRBV4-3 | - | - | 14 | TRBJ2-1
TGCGCCAGCAGCGTGTCACGGGGTTATGAGACCCAGTACTTC | CASSVSRGYETQYF | TRBV5-1 | - | - | 14 | TRBJ2-5
TGCGCCAGCAGCTTGGTTCCCCAAGAGACCCAGTACTTC | CASSLVPQETQYF | TRBV7-2 | many | - | 13 | TRBJ2-5
TGTGCCAGCAGCTTAAGGCGAGGGAGTCTCCACACAGATACGCAGTATTTT | CASSLRRGSLHTDTQYF | TRBV7-2 | - | - | 17 | TRBJ2-3
TGCGCCAGCAGAGATGACAGGGTTGTTTCTGAAGCTTTCTTT | CASRDDRVVSEAFF | TRBV5-1 | - | TRBD1 | 14 | TRBJ1-1
TGTGCCAGCAGTGATAGAGGCAGGGGGCGAATATATGGCTACACCTTC | CASSDRGRGRIYGYTF | TRBV2 | - | TRBD1 | 16 | TRBJ1-2
TGTGCCAGCACCGGACCCCACAGAGGAGGGCAAGAGACCCAGTACTTC | CASTGPHRGGQETQYF | TRBV6-2/TRBV6-3 | few | - | 16 | TRBJ2-5
TGTGCCAGCAGCCAATCAGAGGAGCAAGAGACCCAGTACTTC | CASSQSEEQETQYF | TRBV3-1 | - | - | 14 | TRBJ2-5
TGTGCCAGCAGGGTTGCGAGCTCCTACAATGAGCAGTTCTTC | CASRVASSYNEQFF | TRBV2 | many | - | 14 | TRBJ2-1
TGTGCCAGCACGGGGGGACAGGGGGCGTTAGGCAATCAGCCCCAGCATTTT | CASTGGQGALGNQPQHF | TRBV12-3/TRBV12-4 | once | TRBD1 | 17 | TRBJ1-5
TGCAGCGTTGCAGTGGGGACAGGGGAAGAGACCCAGTACTTC | CSVAVGTGEETQYF | TRBV29-1 | - | TRBD1 | 14 | TRBJ2-5
TGCAGTGCTAGGACTAGCGAGGGGGGAGAGACCCAGTACTTC | CSARTSEGGETQYF | TRBV20-1 | few | TRBD2 | 14 | TRBJ2-5
TGTGCCAGTAGATATAGCGGGAGTCCAGAGACCCAGTACTTC | CASRYSGSPETQYF | TRBV12-3/TRBV12-4 | - | TRBD2 | 14 | TRBJ2-5
TGTGCCAGCAGGCTAGGTAGCGGCACAGATACGCAGTATTTT | CASRLGSGTDTQYF | TRBV9 | - | - | 14 | TRBJ2-3
TGTGCCAGCAGCCATTACTCAGATACGCAGTATTTT | CASSHYSDTQYF | TRBV3-1 | - | - | 12 | TRBJ2-3
TGTGCCAGCAGCCTACTAGCGGAGACCTACGAGCAGTACTTC | CASSLLAETYEQYF | TRBV7-2 | - | TRBD2 | 14 | TRBJ2-7
TGTGCCAGCGGCCCGCGGGGGAGGAACATTCAGTACTTC | CASGPRGRNIQYF | TRBV27 | - | TRBD2 | 13 | TRBJ2-4